Listed here are 24 T cell receptor beta chains from one sample, sequenced in a study of shared clonotypes between healthy human individuals. Naive CD8 cells were CD45RO-negative, positively selected for CCR7, excluding terminally differentiated effector memory CD45RA+ cells. Assay: immunoSEQ multiplex PCR; the TCRdb copy retains only in-frame clones and omits some. This table has hundreds of thousands of clones, about 91% appearing once. The material sequenced was naive CD8+ T cells sorted from blood. These receptors originate from a man aged 30-40 years in good health.

This chain uses TRBV29-1 with TRBJ2-7; D is unclear. V lost 6 bases and J lost 0, with 12 bases in between. The CDR3 is made up of 13 amino acids. Germline V gene data show CDR1 as SQVTM and CDR2 as ANQGSEA. The CDR3, as DNA: TGCAGCGTCCTGTGGGCCAACTCCTACGAGCAGTACTTC. Encoded protein: CSVLWANSYEQYF.

The V gene is TRBV11-2, the J gene TRBJ2-7, with TRBD1 identical over 8 bases. Germline CDR1 is SGHAT and CDR2 is FQNNGV. After removal of 0 bases from V and 6 bases from J, the junction contained 7 bases not matched to a gene. The CDR3 contains 15 residues. CDR3: CASSLETGVGVEQYF. DNA for the CDR3: TGTGCCAGCAGCTTAGAGACAGGGGTAGGTGTCGAGCAGTACTTC.

The V and J genes are TRBV4-1 and TRBJ2-7; 12 nucleotides match TRBD2. J gave up 6 bases and V 0 bases, and 3 bases lay outside the gene matches. Germline CDR1 MGHRA, CDR2 YSYEKL. The CDR3 runs to 15 residues. CDR3 loop: CASSQEPGLAGEQYF. The DNA of the CDR3 is TGCGCCAGCAGCCAAGAACCGGGACTAGCGGGCGAGCAGTACTTC.

This chain uses TRBV7-9 with TRBJ2-1; 9 bases align to TRBD2. Germline V gene lookup returns CDR1 SEHNR and CDR2 FQNEAQ (reference sequence). The CDR3 contains 16 residues. Germline trimming cut 5 bases from V and 8 bases from J; bases unmatched to any gene: 13. DNA for the CDR3: TGTGCCAGCAGCCCAAAGGGACTAGCAAGGTCCGATGAGCAGTTCTTC. Encoded protein: CASSPKGLARSDEQFF.

On this clone: The sample carries other DNA sequences with the same CDR3. CDR3 protein: CASSLSPGTANEKLFF. Here the CDR3 DNA reads TGTGCCAGCAGTTTAAGCCCCGGGACAGCAAATGAAAAACTGTTTTTT. The J gene is TRBJ1-4, the V gene TRBV27; TRBD1 matches 7 bases. The CDR3 runs to 16 residues. Germline V gene data show CDR1 as MNHEY and CDR2 as SMNVEV (reference sequence). V trimming: 2 bases; J trimming: 5 bases; junction bases outside the gene matches: 8.

V and J are TRBV2 and TRBJ2-4; TRBD1 is a possible D gene (6 bases). Per germline, CDR1 SNHLY and CDR2 FYNNEI. V gave up 6 bases and J gave up 0 bases, with 12 bases separating them. CDR3 length: 15 amino acids. The CDR3 DNA follows: TGTGCCAGCAGCCAGGGGATTTCAGCCAAAAACATTCAGTACTTC. Residues: CASSQGISAKNIQYF.

The V gene is TRBV5-6, the J gene TRBJ1-1; 7 nucleotides match TRBD1. The CDR3 contains 14 residues. V trimming: 4 bases; J trimming: 0 bases; junction bases outside the gene matches: 3. Germline V gene sequence: CDR1 SGHDT, CDR2 YYEEEE. CDR3 residues: CASSMTGLNTEAFF. The CDR3 coding sequence is TGTGCCAGCAGCATGACAGGGTTGAACACTGAAGCTTTCTTT. The full variable domain, its missing parts supplied by reference TRBV5-6 and TRBJ1-1, is DAGVTQSPTHLIKTRGQQVTLRCSPKSGHDTVSWYQQALGQGPQFIFQYYEEEERQRGNFPDRFSGHQFPNYSSELNVNALLLGDSALYLCASSMTGLNTEAFFGQGTRLTVV.

In its sample, this clone was seen once. The chain uses TRBV2 and TRBJ2-1; 10 nucleotides line up with TRBD2. CDR1 is SNHLY and CDR2 is FYNNEI in the germline V gene. This CDR3 is built from 16 residues. V dropped 5 bases and J dropped 3; count of bases not matched to a gene: 7. CDR3 DNA sequence: TGTGCCAGCAGTAAGCGGACTAGCGGAAACTACAATGAGCAGTTCTTC. Its protein product is CASSKRTSGNYNEQFF.

The chain has TRBV4-1 and TRBJ1-3, with TRBD1 as a possible D gene (5 bases). Germline V CDR1 and CDR2: MGHRA, YSYEKL. CDR3 length equals 16 residues. Trimming took off 2 bases at V and 0 bases at J, with 11 bases between the two ends. CDR3 amino acids: CASSQPGLLSGNTIYF. As DNA, the CDR3 is TGCGCCAGCAGCCAACCGGGACTTCTCTCTGGAAACACCATATATTTT.

This clone was observed a single time. V gene TRBV28 combines with J gene TRBJ1-3; D is unclear. The germline CDR1 and CDR2 sequences are MDHEN and SYDVKM. V was shortened by 7 bases and J by 2 bases, with 12 bases between the two germline ends. The CDR3 totals 14 residues. For the CDR3, the DNA is TGTGCCAGCAAGGAAGGGTCTCCTGGAAACACCATATATTTT. Its protein product is CASKEGSPGNTIYF.

The chain employs TRBV27 and TRBJ2-7, with TRBD1 as a possible D gene (7 bases). Germline V lookup: CDR1 MNHEY, CDR2 SMNVEV (reference sequence). The CDR3 covers 16 residues. V was cut by 0 bases and J by 3 bases, with 15 bases left in between. The CDR3 DNA sequence: TGTGCCAGCAGTTTATCACCGTCAGGGGGGTTCTACGAGCAGTACTTC. It specifies CASSLSPSGGFYEQYF.

This chain links TRBV19 with TRBJ1-5; D is uncertain. The CDR3 totals 17 residues. CDR1 and CDR2 (germline): LNHDA, SQIVND (reference sequence). With 1 base removed from V and 1 base from J, the gap between germline ends came to 14 bases. The chain's CDR3 is CASSIAWSGRSNQPQHF. For the CDR3, the DNA is TGTGCCAGTAGTATAGCCTGGTCTGGGCGGAGCAATCAGCCCCAGCATTTT.

The V and J genes are TRBV7-2 and TRBJ2-7; 12 bases agree with TRBD2. The V and J ends lost 1 base and 7 bases, in that order; junction bases with no gene match: 8. Per germline, CDR1 SGHTA and CDR2 FQGNSA. CDR3 length equals 16 residues. This CDR3 is CASSLVSLAGGLEQYF. CDR3 DNA sequence: TGTGCCAGCAGCTTAGTGTCACTAGCGGGAGGACTGGAGCAGTACTTC.

The V and J genes are TRBV30 and TRBJ1-1; no definite D call. Germline CDR1 is GTSNPN and CDR2 is SVGIG (reference sequence). This CDR3 is 12 amino acids long. Trimming stripped 0 bases from V and 8 bases from J, with 10 bases between. For the CDR3, the DNA is TGTGCCTGGAGTGTACCCCAAGACGAAGCTTTCTTT. Its translation is CAWSVPQDEAFF. The full variable domain, completed using reference TRBV30 and TRBJ1-1, is SQTIHQWPATLVQPVGSPLSLECTVEGTSNPNLYWYRQAAGRGLQLLFYSVGIGQISSEVPQNLSASRPQDRQFILSSKKLLLSDSGFYLCAWSVPQDEAFFGQGTRLTVV.

This clone was recorded only once. The V call is TRBV10-3, the J call TRBJ2-7, with TRBD1 identical over 9 bases. Germline V gene sequence: CDR1 ENHRY, CDR2 SYGVKD. The CDR3 sequence is 15 residues long. V lost 6 bases to trimming and J lost 3 bases; unmatched junction nucleotides: 9. CDR3 sequence (DNA): TGTGCCATCAGGGGCGGACAGGGGACCTTCTACGAGCAGTACTTC. This sequence encodes CAIRGGQGTFYEQYF.

The gene calls are TRBV6-6 and TRBJ2-2; the D gene is possibly TRBD2 (6 bases). The CDR3 length is 13 residues. The V end was cut by 7 bases, the J end by 4 bases, with 10 bases between. Germline V gives CDR1 MNHNY, CDR2 SVGAGI (reference sequence). CDR3 region: CASTGTVTGELFF. CDR3 nucleotide sequence: TGTGCCAGCACCGGGACTGTCACCGGGGAGCTGTTTTTT.

This sequence joins TRBV27 and TRBJ2-7; 14 positions match TRBD2. The germline CDR1 and CDR2 sequences are MNHEY and SMNVEV (reference sequence). Germline trimming cut 5 bases from V and 6 bases from J; bases unmatched to any gene: 6. The CDR3 covers 15 residues. DNA of the CDR3: TGTGCCAGCAGTCCGGGACTAGCGGGAGTTGGCGAGCAGTACTTC. Amino acid sequence: CASSPGLAGVGEQYF.

This chain joins TRBV29-1 and TRBJ2-1; TRBD2 matches at 7 bases. V lost 5 bases and J lost 3; bases outside the gene matches: 4. The CDR3 loop spans 13 amino acids. Per the germline V gene, CDR1 is SQVTM and CDR2 is ANQGSEA. The CDR3 nucleotides read TGCAGCGTTCCTCTAGCGGACTACAATGAGCAGTTCTTC. Residues: CSVPLADYNEQFF.

Written as DNA, the CDR3 is TGTGCCAGCCACCCACGCGGGGCTCCGGCAACTAATGAAAAACTGTTTTTT. It is translated as CASHPRGAPATNEKLFF. The J gene is TRBJ1-4, the V gene TRBV9, with D possibly being TRBD1 (5 bases). V lost 7 bases and J 0 bases, leaving 19 bases between the germline ends. The CDR3 spans 17 residues. Germline CDR1 is SGDLS and CDR2 is YYNGEE.

This clone was recorded once. The genes are TRBV6-5 and TRBJ2-7; possibly TRBD2 for D (6 bases). This CDR3 spans 14 amino acids. Trimming stripped 2 bases from V and 5 bases from J, with 13 bases between. The germline CDR1 and CDR2 sequences are MNHEY and SVGAGI. The CDR3 bases are TGTGCCAGCAGTTACGGTGGGAGGACCAACGAGCAGTACTTC. It specifies CASSYGGRTNEQYF.

This clone has only one observation. The chain employs TRBV10-1 and TRBJ2-7; 9 bases line up with TRBD2. The CDR3 spans 14 residues. V gave up 2 bases and J gave up 4 bases; unmatched junction bases: 3. Germline CDR1 is WNHNN and CDR2 is SYGVQD (reference sequence). CDR3 nucleotides: TGCGCCAGCAGTGAGGTTAGCGGGAGTTACGAGCAGTACTTC. The encoded protein is CASSEVSGSYEQYF.

The chain uses TRBV25-1 and TRBJ2-1; D not certain. The germline V and J ends were trimmed by 3 bases and 10 bases, with 22 bases remaining between them. Germline V gives CDR1 MGHDK, CDR2 SYGVNS. The CDR3 consists of 16 residues. For the CDR3, the DNA is TGTGCCAGCAGTGACTATACCCCCGCCAACAGCCCCGAGCAGTTCTTC. Amino acid sequence: CASSDYTPANSPEQFF.

CDR3 DNA: TGTGCCATCAGTGAGCCCGACAGAGTCAACACCGGGGAGCTGTTTTTT. This gives the protein CAISEPDRVNTGELFF. The chain combines TRBV10-3 with TRBJ2-2, with D tentatively TRBD1 (5 bases). Germline-derived CDR1 and CDR2 are ENHRY and SYGVKD. V gave up 2 bases and J gave up 2 bases, with 12 bases separating them. The CDR3 length is 16 residues.

This rearrangement joins TRBV7-8 to TRBJ2-7, with D perhaps being TRBD1 or TRBD2 (7 bases each). V lost 2 bases and J lost 4, with 15 bases in between. Germline V lookup: CDR1 SGHVS, CDR2 FQNEAQ. The CDR3 totals 15 residues. CDR3 nucleotides: TGTGCCAGCAGCTTATTGGGAGGGACAGTATACGAGCAGTACTTC. It codes for CASSLLGGTVYEQYF.